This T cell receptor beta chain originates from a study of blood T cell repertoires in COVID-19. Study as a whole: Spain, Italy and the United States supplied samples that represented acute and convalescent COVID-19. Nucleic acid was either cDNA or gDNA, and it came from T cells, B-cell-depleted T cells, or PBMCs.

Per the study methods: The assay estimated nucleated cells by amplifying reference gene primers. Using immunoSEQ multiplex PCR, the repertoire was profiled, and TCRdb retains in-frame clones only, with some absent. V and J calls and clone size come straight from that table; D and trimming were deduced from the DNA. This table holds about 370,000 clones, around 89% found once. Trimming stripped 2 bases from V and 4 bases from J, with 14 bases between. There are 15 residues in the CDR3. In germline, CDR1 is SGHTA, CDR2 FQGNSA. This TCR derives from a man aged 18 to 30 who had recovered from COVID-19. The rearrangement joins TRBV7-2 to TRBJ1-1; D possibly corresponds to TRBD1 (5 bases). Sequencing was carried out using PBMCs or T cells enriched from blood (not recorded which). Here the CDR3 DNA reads TGTGCCAGCAGCTTATATTTTCGGGGGGGCACTGAAGCTTTCTTT. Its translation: CASSLYFRGGTEAFF. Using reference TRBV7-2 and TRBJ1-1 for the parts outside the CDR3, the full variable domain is GAGVSQSPSNKVTEKGKDVELRCDPISGHTALYWYRQSLGQGLEFLIYFQGNSAPDKSGLPSDRFSAERTGGSVSTLTIQRTQQEDSAVYLCASSLYFRGGTEAFFGQGTRLTVV.